This T cell receptor (beta chain) was identified in a study of blood T cell repertoires in COVID-19. Study summary: The cDNA or gDNA used as material had been derived from T cells, B-cell-depleted T cells, or PBMCs.

Germline V gene data show CDR1 as SGHTA and CDR2 as FQGNSA. This CDR3 has 16 amino acids. V lost 7 bases and J 1 base, leaving 19 bases between the germline ends. Methods used by the authors: Estimated nucleated cell counts came from reference gene primer amplification. Generated by immunoSEQ multiplex PCR, the TCRdb table keeps only in-frame clones and is missing some. V and J calls and clone size are copied from that table; D and trimming were computed from the DNA. This table has about 190,000 clones, around 89% appearing once. The sample taken for sequencing was peripheral blood. The source of this sequence is a human donor in a cohort sampled during active COVID-19. The chain carries TRBV7-2 and TRBJ2-5; the D gene is possibly TRBD1 (7 bases). CDR3 DNA: TGTGCCAGCACCTCCGTATACCAGGGGGGCCAAGAGACCCAGTACTTC. This gives the protein CASTSVYQGGQETQYF.